The entry below describes one T cell receptor (beta chain). Profiled with immunoSEQ multiplex PCR; TCRdb holds only in-frame clones, not every one. The sample yields under 100,000 clones, over 90% seen once. These data come from a study of T cell changes during pregnancy in multiple sclerosis. Looked up from germline, CDR1 is LNHDA and CDR2 is SQIVND (reference sequence). This CDR3 is built from 14 residues. The V gene end was trimmed by 8 bases and the J gene end by 6 bases; junction bases not matched to a gene: 12. Sample: peripheral blood, taken in the third trimester of pregnancy. The sequence was obtained from a female donor with multiple sclerosis, enrolled in a pregnancy study. The chain recombines TRBV19 with TRBJ1-2; TRBD1 agrees at 7 bases. For the CDR3, the DNA is TGTGCCAGTTCATGGGACAGAGCTACAAATGGCTACACCTTC. It yields the protein CASSWDRATNGYTF. The full variable domain, rest sourced from reference TRBV19 and TRBJ1-2, is DGGITQSPKYLFRKEGQNVTLSCEQNLNHDAMYWYRQDPGQGLRLIYYSQIVNDFQKGDIAEGYSVSREKKESFPLTVTSAQKNPTAFYLCASSWDRATNGYTFGSGTRLTVV.